This T cell receptor (beta chain) appears in the sequencing data of a study of blood T cell repertoires in COVID-19. Patients at the Seattle site were enrolled during active infection and followed longitudinally. V lost 7 bases and J 2 bases, leaving 15 bases between the germline ends. CDR1 and CDR2 from the germline V gene are SGHNT and YYREEE (reference sequence). This CDR3 spans 14 amino acids. Clones were sequenced by immunoSEQ multiplex PCR, and TCRdb holds only the in-frame ones, with some missing. The repertoire holds over 200,000 clones, with about 83% as singletons. The chain has TRBV5-4 and TRBJ2-5; TRBD1 might be the D (5 bases). The sequencing input was peripheral blood. This clonotype was sampled from a woman in her twenties or thirties with COVID-19, enrolled during active disease. The CDR3 DNA reads TGTGCCAGCGGAACAAATACAGGTCAAGAGACCCAGTACTTC. This translates into CASGTNTGQETQYF.